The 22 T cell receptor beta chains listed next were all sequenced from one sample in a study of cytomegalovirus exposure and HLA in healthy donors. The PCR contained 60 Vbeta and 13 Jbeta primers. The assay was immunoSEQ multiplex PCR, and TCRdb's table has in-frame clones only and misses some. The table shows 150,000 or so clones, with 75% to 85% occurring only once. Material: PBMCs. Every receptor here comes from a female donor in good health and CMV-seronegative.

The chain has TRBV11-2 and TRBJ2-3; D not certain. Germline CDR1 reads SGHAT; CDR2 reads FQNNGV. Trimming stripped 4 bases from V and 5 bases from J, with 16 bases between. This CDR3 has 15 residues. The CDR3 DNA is TGTGCCAGCAGCTACGACACGTTCGTTCTAGATACGCAGTATTTT. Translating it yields CASSYDTFVLDTQYF.

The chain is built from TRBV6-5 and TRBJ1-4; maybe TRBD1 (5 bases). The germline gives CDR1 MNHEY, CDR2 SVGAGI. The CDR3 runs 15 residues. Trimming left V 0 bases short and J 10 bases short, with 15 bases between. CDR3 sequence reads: CASSYSSWGVGKLFF. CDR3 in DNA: TGTGCCAGCAGTTACTCCAGCTGGGGGGTAGGAAAACTGTTTTTT.

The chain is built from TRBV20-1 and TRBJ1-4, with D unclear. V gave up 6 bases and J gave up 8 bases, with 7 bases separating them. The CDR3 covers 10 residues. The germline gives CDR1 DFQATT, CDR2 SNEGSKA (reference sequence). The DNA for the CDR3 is TGCAGTGCGTTGGCCGAAAAACTGTTTTTT. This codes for CSALAEKLFF.

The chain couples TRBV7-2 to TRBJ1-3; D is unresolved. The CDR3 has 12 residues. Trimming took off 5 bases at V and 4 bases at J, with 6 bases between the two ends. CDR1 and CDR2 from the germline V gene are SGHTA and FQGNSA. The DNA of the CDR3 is TGTGCCAGCAGCCGGGTCGGAAACACCATATATTTT. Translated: CASSRVGNTIYF. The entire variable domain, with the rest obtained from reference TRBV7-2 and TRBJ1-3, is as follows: GAGVSQSPSNKVTEKGKDVELRCDPISGHTALYWYRQSLGQGLEFLIYFQGNSAPDKSGLPSDRFSAERTGGSVSTLTIQRTQQEDSAVYLCASSRVGNTIYFGEGSWLTVV.

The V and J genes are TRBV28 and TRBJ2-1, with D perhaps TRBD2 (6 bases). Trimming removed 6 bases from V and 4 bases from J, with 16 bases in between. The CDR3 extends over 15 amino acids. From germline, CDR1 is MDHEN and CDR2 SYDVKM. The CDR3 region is CASSPSGTPYNEQFF. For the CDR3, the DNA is TGTGCCAGCAGCCCTTCCGGGACTCCTTACAATGAGCAGTTCTTC.

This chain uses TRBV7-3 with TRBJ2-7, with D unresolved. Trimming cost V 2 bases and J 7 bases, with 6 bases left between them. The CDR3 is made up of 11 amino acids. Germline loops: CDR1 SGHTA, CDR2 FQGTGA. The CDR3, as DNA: TGTGCCAGCAGCTTAGCCGGGGAGCAGTACTTC. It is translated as CASSLAGEQYF. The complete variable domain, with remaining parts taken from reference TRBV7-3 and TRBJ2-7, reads GAGVSQTPSNKVTEKGKYVELRCDPISGHTALYWYRQSLGQGPEFLIYFQGTGAADDSGLPNDRFFAVRPEGSVSTLKIQRTERGDSAVYLCASSLAGEQYFGPGTRLTVT.

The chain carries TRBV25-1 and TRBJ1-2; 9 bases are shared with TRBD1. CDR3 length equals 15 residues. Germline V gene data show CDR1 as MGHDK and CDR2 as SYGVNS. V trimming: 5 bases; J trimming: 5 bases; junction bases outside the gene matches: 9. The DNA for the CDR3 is TGTGCCAGCAGTTCCCGATTAGACAGGGGGTATGGCTACACCTTC. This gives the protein CASSSRLDRGYGYTF.

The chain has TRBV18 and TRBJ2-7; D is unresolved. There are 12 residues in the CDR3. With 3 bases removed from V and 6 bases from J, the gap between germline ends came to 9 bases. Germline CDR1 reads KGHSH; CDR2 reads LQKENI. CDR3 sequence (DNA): TGTGCCAGCTCACCGGGTGTAGCCGAGCAGTACTTC. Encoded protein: CASSPGVAEQYF.

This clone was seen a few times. The CDR3, as DNA: TGTGCTAGTGGTTTGGTCCACAGGGGCCCCGGGGAGCTGTTTTTT. It codes for CASGLVHRGPGELFF. The rearrangement links TRBV12-5 to TRBJ2-2, with 7 bases lining up with TRBD1. J was trimmed by 6 bases and V by 0 bases; bases with no gene match: 4. From germline, CDR1 is LGHNT and CDR2 FRNRAP. There are 15 residues in the CDR3.

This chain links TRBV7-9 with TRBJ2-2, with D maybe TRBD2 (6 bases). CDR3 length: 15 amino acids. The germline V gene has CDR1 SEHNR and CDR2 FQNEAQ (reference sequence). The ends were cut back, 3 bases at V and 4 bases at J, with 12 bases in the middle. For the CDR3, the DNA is TGTGCCAGCAGCTTTTACGGGAGTGTCACCGGGGAGCTGTTTTTT. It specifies CASSFYGSVTGELFF. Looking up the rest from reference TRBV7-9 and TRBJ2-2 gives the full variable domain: DTGVSQNPRHKITKRGQNVTFRCDPISEHNRLYWYRQTLGQGPEFLTYFQNEAQLEKSRLLSDRFSAERPKGSFSTLEIQRTEQGDSAMYLCASSFYGSVTGELFFGEGSRLTVL.

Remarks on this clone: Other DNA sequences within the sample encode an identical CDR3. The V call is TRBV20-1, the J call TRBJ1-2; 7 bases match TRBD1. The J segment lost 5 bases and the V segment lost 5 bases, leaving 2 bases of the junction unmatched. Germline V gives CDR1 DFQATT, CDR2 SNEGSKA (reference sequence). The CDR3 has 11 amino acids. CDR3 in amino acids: CSADREYGYTF. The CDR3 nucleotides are TGCAGTGCTGACAGGGAATATGGCTACACCTTC.

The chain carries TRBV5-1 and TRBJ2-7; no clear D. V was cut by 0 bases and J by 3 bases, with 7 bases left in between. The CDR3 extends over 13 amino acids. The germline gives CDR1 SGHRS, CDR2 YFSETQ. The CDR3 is CASSLVPGYEQYF. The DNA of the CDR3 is TGCGCCAGCAGCTTGGTCCCCGGCTACGAGCAGTACTTC.

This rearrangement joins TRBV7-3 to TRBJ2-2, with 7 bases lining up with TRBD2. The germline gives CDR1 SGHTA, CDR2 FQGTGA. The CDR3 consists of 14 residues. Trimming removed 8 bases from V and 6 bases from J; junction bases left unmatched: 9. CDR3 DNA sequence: TGTGCCAGCCAAGAATCTAGCGGCCCCGGGGAGCTGTTTTTT. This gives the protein CASQESSGPGELFF. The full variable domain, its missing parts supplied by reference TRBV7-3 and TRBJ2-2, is GAGVSQTPSNKVTEKGKYVELRCDPISGHTALYWYRQSLGQGPEFLIYFQGTGAADDSGLPNDRFFAVRPEGSVSTLKIQRTERGDSAVYLCASQESSGPGELFFGEGSRLTVL.

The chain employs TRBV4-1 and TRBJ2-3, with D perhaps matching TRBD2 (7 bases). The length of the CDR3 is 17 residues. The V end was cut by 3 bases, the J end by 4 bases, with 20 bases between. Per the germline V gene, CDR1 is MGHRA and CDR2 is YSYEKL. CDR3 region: CASSQETSATGPDTQYF. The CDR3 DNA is TGCGCCAGCAGCCAGGAAACTAGCGCGACAGGCCCAGATACGCAGTATTTT.

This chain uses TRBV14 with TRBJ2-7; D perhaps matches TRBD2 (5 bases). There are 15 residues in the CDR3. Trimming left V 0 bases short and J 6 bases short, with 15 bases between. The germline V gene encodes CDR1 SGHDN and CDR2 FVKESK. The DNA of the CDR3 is TGTGCCAGCAGCCAAGATGGCGAGGGCCGGGGCGAGCAGTACTTC. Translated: CASSQDGEGRGEQYF.

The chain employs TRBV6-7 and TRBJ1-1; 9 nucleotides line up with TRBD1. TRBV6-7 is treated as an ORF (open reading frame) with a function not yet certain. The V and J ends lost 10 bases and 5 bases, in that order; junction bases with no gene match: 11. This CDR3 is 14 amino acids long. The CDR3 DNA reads TGTGCCAAAAGAAGACAGGGGGATGATACTGAAGCTTTCTTT. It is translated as CAKRRQGDDTEAFF.

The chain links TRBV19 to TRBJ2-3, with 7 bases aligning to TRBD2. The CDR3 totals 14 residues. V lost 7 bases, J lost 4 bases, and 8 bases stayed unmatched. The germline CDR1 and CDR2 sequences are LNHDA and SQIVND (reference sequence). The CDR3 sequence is CASTKGGWADTQYF. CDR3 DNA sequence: TGTGCCAGTACCAAGGGAGGGTGGGCAGATACGCAGTATTTT.

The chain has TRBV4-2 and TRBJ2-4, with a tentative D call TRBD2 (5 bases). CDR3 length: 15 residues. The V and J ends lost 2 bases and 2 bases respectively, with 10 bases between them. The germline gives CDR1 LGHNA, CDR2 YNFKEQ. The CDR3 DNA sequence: TGTGCCAGCAGCCAACCGCTAGCCTCCAAAAACATTCAGTACTTC. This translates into CASSQPLASKNIQYF.

The CDR3 is CASSYTPGTGVKEQYF. In DNA, the CDR3 is TGTGCCAGCAGTTACACTCCCGGGACAGGGGTAAAAGAGCAGTACTTC. The chain joins TRBV6-5 to TRBJ2-5; TRBD1 aligns across 10 bases. The CDR3 consists of 16 residues. Per germline, CDR1 MNHEY and CDR2 SVGAGI. J lost 11 bases, V lost 2 bases, and 14 bases had no gene match.

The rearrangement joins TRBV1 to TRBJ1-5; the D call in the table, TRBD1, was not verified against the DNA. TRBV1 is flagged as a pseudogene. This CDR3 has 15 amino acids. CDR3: CTSSQASGQRQPQHF. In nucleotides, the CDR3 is TGCACCAGCAGCCAAGCTTCGGGACAGAGGCAGCCCCAGCATTTT.

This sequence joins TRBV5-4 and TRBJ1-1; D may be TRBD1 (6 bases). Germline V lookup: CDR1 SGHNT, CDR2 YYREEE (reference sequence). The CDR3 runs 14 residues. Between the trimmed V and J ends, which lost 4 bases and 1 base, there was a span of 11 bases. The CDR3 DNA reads TGTGCCAGCAGCGACCCGGACAGGAACACTGAAGCTTTCTTT. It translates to CASSDPDRNTEAFF.

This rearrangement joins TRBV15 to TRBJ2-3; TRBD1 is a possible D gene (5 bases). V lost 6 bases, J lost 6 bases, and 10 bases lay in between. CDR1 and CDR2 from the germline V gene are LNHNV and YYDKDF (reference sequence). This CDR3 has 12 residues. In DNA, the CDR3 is TGTGCCACCAGTAGCAGACAGGATACGCAGTATTTT. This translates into CATSSRQDTQYF.